This passage covers 15 T cell receptor beta chains from one sample sequenced in a study of cytomegalovirus exposure and HLA in healthy donors. The protocol was immunoSEQ multiplex PCR, while the TCRdb copy is restricted to in-frame clones and leaves out a portion. The data hold under 200,000 clones, with about 81% observed a single time. What was sequenced was PBMCs. The origin of the receptors is a woman aged 30 to 39 in good health and CMV-seronegative.

V is TRBV5-3 and J is TRBJ2-7; 8 bases fit TRBD1. TRBV5-3 is filed as an ORF, its function uncertain. Unmatched junction bases numbered 10, after V lost 4 bases and J lost 4 bases. CDR3 length: 15 amino acids. The chain's CDR3 is CARSRTGTGEYEQYF. The DNA of the CDR3 is TGTGCCAGAAGCCGAACCGGGACAGGCGAGTACGAGCAGTACTTC.

The rearrangement uses TRBV6-1 and TRBJ2-1; 7 bases line up with TRBD2. Germline V gene sequence: CDR1 MNHNS, CDR2 SASEGT. The CDR3 contains 15 residues. The V segment lost 3 bases and the J segment 10 bases; nucleotides outside the gene matches: 12. The CDR3 here is CASSEGGTVTREQFF. CDR3 nucleotide sequence: TGTGCCAGCAGTGAGGGAGGGACGGTTACGCGGGAGCAGTTCTTC.

The J gene is TRBJ1-2, the V gene TRBV6-5, with D unclear. The V gene's germline CDR1 is MNHEY and CDR2 SVGAGI. V was cut by 0 bases and J by 3 bases, with 8 bases left in between. The CDR3 has 14 amino acids. The CDR3 DNA is TGTGCCAGCAGTTACTCAGAGGAATACTATGGCTACACCTTC. This encodes CASSYSEEYYGYTF.

This chain joins TRBV6-1 and TRBJ2-3; 7 bases are a match to TRBD2. CDR1 and CDR2 from the germline V gene are MNHNS and SASEGT. The ends lost 7 bases at V and 1 base at J; junction bases unmatched: 8. The CDR3 is 15 amino acids. Here the CDR3 reads CASKLLAIRTDTQYF. CDR3 DNA: TGTGCCAGCAAGCTACTAGCGATCCGCACAGATACGCAGTATTTT.

This sequence joins TRBV7-9 and TRBJ2-1; 7 bases map to TRBD2. This CDR3 is 14 amino acids long. With 5 bases clipped from V and 5 bases from J, the junction kept 6 bases outside the gene matches. Per germline, CDR1 SEHNR and CDR2 FQNEAQ (reference sequence). CDR3 protein: CASSLGGMNNEQFF. In DNA form, the CDR3 reads TGTGCCAGCAGCCTCGGGGGGATGAACAATGAGCAGTTCTTC.

V and J are TRBV6-5 and TRBJ1-5; 9 nucleotides agree with TRBD1. J lost 2 bases, V lost 8 bases, and 4 bases had no gene match. This CDR3 spans 14 amino acids. The germline CDR1 and CDR2 sequences are MNHEY and SVGAGI. CDR3 residues: CASGQGMGNQPQHF. The DNA for the CDR3 is TGTGCCAGCGGACAGGGGATGGGCAATCAGCCCCAGCATTTT.

CDR3 sequence: CASRNRDTNTGELFF. DNA of the CDR3: TGTGCCAGCAGGAACCGGGACACTAACACCGGGGAGCTGTTTTTT. The V and J genes are TRBV2 and TRBJ2-2; D is perhaps TRBD1 (6 bases). Trimming shortened V by 6 bases and J by 2 bases, and 13 bases separated the two germline ends. The CDR3 has 15 residues. CDR1 is SNHLY, CDR2 FYNNEI, per germline.

The J gene is TRBJ2-1, the V gene TRBV11-2, with 8 bases identical to TRBD1. The trim removed 5 bases at V and 1 base at J, leaving 4 bases unmatched. Germline-derived CDR1 and CDR2 are SGHAT and FQNNGV. This CDR3 region has 15 residues. The CDR3 nucleotides read TGTGCCAGCAGCCCCCGACAGGGGTCCTACAATGAGCAGTTCTTC. Translated, it gives CASSPRQGSYNEQFF.

The rearrangement joins TRBV27 to TRBJ2-2; 7 bases align to TRBD1. Trimming at V came to 4 bases and at J to 6 bases, leaving 2 bases not matched to a gene. The germline CDR1 and CDR2 sequences are MNHEY and SMNVEV (reference sequence). This CDR3 is 13 amino acids long. CDR3 sequence: CASSSQGSGELFF. The CDR3 coding sequence is TGTGCCAGCAGTTCACAGGGGTCCGGGGAGCTGTTTTTT.

The gene calls are TRBV29-1 and TRBJ2-1; 7 bases are a match to TRBD2. Germline V gene lookup returns CDR1 SQVTM and CDR2 ANQGSEA. CDR3 size: 12 residues. Trimming removed 5 bases from V and 9 bases from J; junction bases left unmatched: 7. CDR3 loop: CSVLAEMVEQFF. The CDR3 coding sequence is TGCAGCGTTCTAGCGGAGATGGTTGAGCAGTTCTTC.

The chain links TRBV29-1 to TRBJ2-6, with D possibly being TRBD1 (6 bases). V was clipped by 3 bases and J by 0 bases, with 12 bases between them. Per the germline V gene, CDR1 is SQVTM and CDR2 is ANQGSEA. This CDR3 spans 16 amino acids. The chain's CDR3 is CSVEGALSSGANVLTF. As DNA, the CDR3 is TGCAGCGTTGAGGGGGCACTCAGCTCTGGGGCCAACGTCCTGACTTTC.

The table lists this clone with many counts. This chain connects TRBV7-9 to TRBJ1-2; tentatively, D is TRBD1 (6 bases). The CDR3 is made up of 15 amino acids. Germline V CDR1 and CDR2: SEHNR, FQNEAQ (reference sequence). Trimming stripped 3 bases from V and 1 base from J, with 12 bases between. CDR3 bases: TGTGCCAGCAGCTTCGGTCGGACAGTTAACTATGGCTACACCTTC. Translating gives CASSFGRTVNYGYTF.

This rearrangement joins TRBV7-7 to TRBJ1-4, with 9 bases fitting TRBD1. The CDR3 sequence is 14 residues long. V lost 4 bases and J lost 8; bases outside the gene matches: 5. CDR1 SSHAT and CDR2 FNYEAQ come from the germline V gene (reference sequence). CDR3 region: CASSSGTGGEKLFF. CDR3 DNA sequence: TGTGCCAGCAGCTCGGGAACAGGGGGCGAAAAACTGTTTTTT.

This clone occurred a few times. The J gene is TRBJ1-6, the V gene TRBV19; D might be TRBD1 (6 bases). The germline V gene has CDR1 LNHDA and CDR2 SQIVND (reference sequence). V lost 9 bases and J 6 bases, leaving 12 bases between the germline ends. CDR3 length: 13 amino acids. Here the CDR3 reads CASRQGRNSPLHF. The CDR3 DNA is TGTGCCAGCCGGCAGGGGCGTAATTCACCCCTCCACTTT.

The chain joins TRBV13 to TRBJ1-3; TRBD1 is a possible D gene (6 bases). CDR1 and CDR2 (germline): PRHDT, FYEKMQ (reference sequence). The CDR3 runs to 14 residues. V was pared by 3 bases and J by 3 bases, with 9 bases between. The CDR3 loop reads CASSLEGGGNTIYF. CDR3 DNA: TGTGCCAGCAGCTTGGAAGGGGGTGGAAACACCATATATTTT.